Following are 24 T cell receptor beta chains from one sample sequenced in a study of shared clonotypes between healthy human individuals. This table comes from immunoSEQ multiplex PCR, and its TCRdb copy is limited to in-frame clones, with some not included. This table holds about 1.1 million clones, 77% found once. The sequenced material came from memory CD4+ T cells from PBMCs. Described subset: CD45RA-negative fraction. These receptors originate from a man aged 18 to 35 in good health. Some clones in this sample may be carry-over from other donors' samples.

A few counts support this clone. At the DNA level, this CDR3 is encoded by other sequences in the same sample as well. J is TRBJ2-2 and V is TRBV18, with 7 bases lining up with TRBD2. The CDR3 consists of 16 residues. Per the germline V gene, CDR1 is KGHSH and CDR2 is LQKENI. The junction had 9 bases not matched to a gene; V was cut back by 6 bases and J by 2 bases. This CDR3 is CASSPALADNTGELFF. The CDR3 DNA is TGTGCCAGCTCGCCAGCGCTAGCGGACAACACCGGGGAGCTGTTTTTT. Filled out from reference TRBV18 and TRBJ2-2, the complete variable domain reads NAGVMQNPRHLVRRRGQEARLRCSPMKGHSHVYWYRQLPEEGLKFMVYLQKENIIDESGMPKERFSAEFPKEGPSILRIQQVVRGDSAAYFCASSPALADNTGELFFGEGSRLTVL.

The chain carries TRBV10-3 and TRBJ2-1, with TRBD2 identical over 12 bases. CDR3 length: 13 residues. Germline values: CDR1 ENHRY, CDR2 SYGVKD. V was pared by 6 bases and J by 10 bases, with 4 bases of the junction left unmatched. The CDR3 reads CAIRTSGRGEQFF. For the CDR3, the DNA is TGTGCCATCAGGACTAGCGGGAGAGGGGAGCAGTTCTTC.

CDR3 DNA sequence: TGTGCCAGCAGCCCCTGGGTAGCGGGAGTCGAGCAGTACTTC. Its protein product is CASSPWVAGVEQYF. This chain joins TRBV4-2 and TRBJ2-7, with 9 bases matching TRBD2. There are 14 residues in the CDR3. The germline CDR1 and CDR2 sequences are LGHNA and YNFKEQ. The V segment lost 4 bases and the J segment 6 bases; nucleotides outside the gene matches: 7.

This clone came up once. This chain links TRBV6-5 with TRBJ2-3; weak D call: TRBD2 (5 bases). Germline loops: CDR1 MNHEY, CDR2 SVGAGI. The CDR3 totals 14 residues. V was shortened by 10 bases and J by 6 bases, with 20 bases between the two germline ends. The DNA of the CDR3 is TGTGCCAAGACTCCCGAGGCCTCGGGGGATACGCAGTATTTT. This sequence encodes CAKTPEASGDTQYF.

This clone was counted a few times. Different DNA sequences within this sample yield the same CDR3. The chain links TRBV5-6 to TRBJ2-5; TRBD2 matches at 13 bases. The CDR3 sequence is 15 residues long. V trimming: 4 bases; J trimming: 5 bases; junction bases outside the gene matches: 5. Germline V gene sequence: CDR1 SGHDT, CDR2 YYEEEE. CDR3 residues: CASSTLAGGRETQYF. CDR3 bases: TGTGCCAGCAGCACACTAGCGGGGGGGCGGGAGACCCAGTACTTC.

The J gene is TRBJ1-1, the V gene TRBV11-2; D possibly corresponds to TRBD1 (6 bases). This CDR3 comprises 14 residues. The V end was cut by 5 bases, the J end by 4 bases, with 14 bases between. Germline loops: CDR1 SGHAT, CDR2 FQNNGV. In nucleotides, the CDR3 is TGTGCCAGCAGCCCCCAACAGGGTCTCACTGAAGCTTTCTTT. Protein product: CASSPQQGLTEAFF.

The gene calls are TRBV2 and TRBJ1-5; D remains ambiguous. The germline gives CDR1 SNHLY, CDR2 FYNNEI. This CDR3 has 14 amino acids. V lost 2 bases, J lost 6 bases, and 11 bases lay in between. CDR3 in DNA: TGTGCCAGCAGTGAATTTCGGAGGACTCAGCCCCAGCATTTT. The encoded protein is CASSEFRRTQPQHF.

CDR3 residues: CASTQGGTLYEQYF. In nucleotides, the CDR3 is TGTGCCAGCACCCAAGGCGGCACCTTATACGAGCAGTACTTC. This rearrangement joins TRBV6-1 to TRBJ2-7; D is undetermined. The V and J ends lost 7 bases and 4 bases respectively, with 17 bases between them. From germline, CDR1 is MNHNS and CDR2 SASEGT. This CDR3 is built from 14 residues.

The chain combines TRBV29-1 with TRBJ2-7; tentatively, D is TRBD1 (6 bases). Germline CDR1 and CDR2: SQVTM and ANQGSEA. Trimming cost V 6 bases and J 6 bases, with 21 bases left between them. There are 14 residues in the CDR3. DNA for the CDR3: TGCAGCGTCGTCCGGGACACCCTCAGCTCCGAGCAGTACTTC. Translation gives CSVVRDTLSSEQYF.

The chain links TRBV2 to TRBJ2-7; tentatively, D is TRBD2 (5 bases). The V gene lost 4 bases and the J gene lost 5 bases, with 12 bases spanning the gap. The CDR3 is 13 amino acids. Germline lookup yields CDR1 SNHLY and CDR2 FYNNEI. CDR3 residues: CASSVTHGDEQYF. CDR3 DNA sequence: TGTGCCAGCAGTGTCACACACGGGGACGAGCAGTACTTC.

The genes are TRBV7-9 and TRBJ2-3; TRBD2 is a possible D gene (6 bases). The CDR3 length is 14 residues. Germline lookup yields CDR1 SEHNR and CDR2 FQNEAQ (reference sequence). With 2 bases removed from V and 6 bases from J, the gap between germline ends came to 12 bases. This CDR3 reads CASSLMGGDDTQYF. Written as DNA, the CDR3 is TGTGCCAGCAGCTTAATGGGGGGAGATGATACGCAGTATTTT.

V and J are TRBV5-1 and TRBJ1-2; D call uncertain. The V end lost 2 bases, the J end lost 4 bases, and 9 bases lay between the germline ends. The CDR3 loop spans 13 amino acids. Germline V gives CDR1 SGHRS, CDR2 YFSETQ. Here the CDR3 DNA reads TGCGCCAGCAGCTTAGCGGCAGTCTATGGCTACACCTTC. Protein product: CASSLAAVYGYTF.

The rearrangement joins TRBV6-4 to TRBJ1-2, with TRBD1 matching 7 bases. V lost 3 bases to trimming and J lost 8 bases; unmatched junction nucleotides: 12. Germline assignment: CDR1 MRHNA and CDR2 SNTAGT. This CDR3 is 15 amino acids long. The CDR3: CASSERDSQLSGYTF. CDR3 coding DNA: TGTGCCAGCAGTGAGAGGGACAGTCAACTATCGGGCTACACCTTC.

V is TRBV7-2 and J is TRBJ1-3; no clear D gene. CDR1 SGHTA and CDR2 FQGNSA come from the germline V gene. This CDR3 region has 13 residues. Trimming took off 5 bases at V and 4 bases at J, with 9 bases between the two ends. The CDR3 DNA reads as TGTGCCAGCAGCCCCCAATACGGAAACACCATATATTTT. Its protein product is CASSPQYGNTIYF.

The CDR3 region is CASSFWEGLAYEQYF. The DNA for the CDR3 is TGTGCCAGCAGCTTCTGGGAAGGACTAGCCTACGAGCAGTACTTC. The chain is built from TRBV5-6 and TRBJ2-7; the match to TRBD2 covers 7 bases. This CDR3 has 15 amino acids. Germline loops: CDR1 SGHDT, CDR2 YYEEEE. The V segment lost 2 bases and the J segment 2 bases; nucleotides outside the gene matches: 7. Full variable domain (missing parts from reference TRBV5-6 and TRBJ2-7): DAGVTQSPTHLIKTRGQQVTLRCSPKSGHDTVSWYQQALGQGPQFIFQYYEEEERQRGNFPDRFSGHQFPNYSSELNVNALLLGDSALYLCASSFWEGLAYEQYFGPGTRLTVT.

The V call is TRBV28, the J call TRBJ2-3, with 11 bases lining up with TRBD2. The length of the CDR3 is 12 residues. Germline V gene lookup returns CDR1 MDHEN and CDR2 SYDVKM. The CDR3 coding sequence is TGTGGTGTGCGGACTAGCGGGTTCGCGCAGTATTTT. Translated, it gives CGVRTSGFAQYF.

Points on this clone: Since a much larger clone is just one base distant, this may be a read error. The CDR3 sequence: CANSYSGGEGYTF. Here the CDR3 DNA reads TGTGCCAACAGTTACTCTGGGGGGGAAGGCTACACCTTC. This chain connects TRBV6-6 to TRBJ1-2; perhaps TRBD1 as D (5 bases). CDR1 is MNHNY, CDR2 SVGAGI, per germline (reference sequence). This CDR3 is built from 13 residues.

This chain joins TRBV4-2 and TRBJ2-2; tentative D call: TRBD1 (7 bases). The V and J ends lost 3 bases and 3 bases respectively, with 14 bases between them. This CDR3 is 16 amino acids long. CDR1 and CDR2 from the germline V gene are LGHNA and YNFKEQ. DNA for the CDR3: TGTGCCAGCAGCCATAGCGGACAGGTCTACACCGGGGAGCTGTTTTTT. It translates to CASSHSGQVYTGELFF.

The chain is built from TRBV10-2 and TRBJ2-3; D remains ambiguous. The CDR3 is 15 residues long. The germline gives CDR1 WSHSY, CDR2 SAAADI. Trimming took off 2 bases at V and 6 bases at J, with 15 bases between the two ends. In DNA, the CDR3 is TGCGCCAGCAGTGAGCCAGGATTGGGTCGGGATACGCAGTATTTT. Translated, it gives CASSEPGLGRDTQYF.

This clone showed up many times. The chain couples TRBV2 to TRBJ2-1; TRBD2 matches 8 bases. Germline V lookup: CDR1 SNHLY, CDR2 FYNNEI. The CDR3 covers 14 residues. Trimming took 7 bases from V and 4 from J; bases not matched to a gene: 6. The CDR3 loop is CASTEGLGYNEQFF. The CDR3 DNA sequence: TGTGCCAGCACCGAGGGACTAGGGTACAATGAGCAGTTCTTC.

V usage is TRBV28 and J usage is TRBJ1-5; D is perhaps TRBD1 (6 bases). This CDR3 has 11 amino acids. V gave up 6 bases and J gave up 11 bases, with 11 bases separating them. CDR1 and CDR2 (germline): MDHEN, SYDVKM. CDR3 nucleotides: TGTGCCAGCAGAAAACAGGGTTCCCAGCATTTT. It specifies CASRKQGSQHF.

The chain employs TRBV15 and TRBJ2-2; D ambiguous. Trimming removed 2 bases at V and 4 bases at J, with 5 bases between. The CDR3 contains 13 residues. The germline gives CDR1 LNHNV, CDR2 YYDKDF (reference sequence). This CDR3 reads CATSRHGTGELFF. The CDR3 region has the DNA TGTGCCACCAGCAGACATGGCACCGGGGAGCTGTTTTTT.

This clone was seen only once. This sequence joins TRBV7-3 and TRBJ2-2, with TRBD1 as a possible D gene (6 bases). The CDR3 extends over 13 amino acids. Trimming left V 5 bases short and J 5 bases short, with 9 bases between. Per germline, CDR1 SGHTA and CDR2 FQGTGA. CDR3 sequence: CASSHRETGELFF. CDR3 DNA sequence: TGTGCCAGCAGCCACAGGGAGACCGGGGAGCTGTTTTTT.

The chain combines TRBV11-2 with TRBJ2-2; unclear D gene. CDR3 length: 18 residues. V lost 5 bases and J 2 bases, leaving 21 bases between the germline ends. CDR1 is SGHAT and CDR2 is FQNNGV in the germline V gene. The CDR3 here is CASSATNRVLFNTGELFF. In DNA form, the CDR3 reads TGTGCCAGCAGCGCAACAAACCGGGTCCTCTTCAACACCGGGGAGCTGTTTTTT.